This TCR beta chain was captured in a study of shared clonotypes between healthy human individuals. Study background: A couple of women and three men aged 18 to 49 made up the donors. Points from the study as a whole: Rarefaction revealed incomplete sorted-subset sequencing despite large depth.

Using immunoSEQ multiplex PCR, the repertoire was profiled, and TCRdb retains in-frame clones only, with some absent. The table has about 2.1 million clones, 85% to 95% seen once. Naive CD8 isolation took CD45RO-negative cells positively selected for CCR7 and excluded terminally differentiated effector memory CD45RA+ cells. A note on this clone: Its antigen is unidentified.

CDR1 and CDR2 from the germline V gene are MNHEY and SMNVEV (reference sequence). V was shortened by 6 bases and J by 4 bases, with 12 bases between the two germline ends. This CDR3 has 14 residues. Sequencing used naive CD8+ T cells from PBMCs. This TCR derives from a man aged 18 to 30 in good health. Some clones in this sample may be carry-over from other donors' samples. The J gene is TRBJ2-2, the V gene TRBV27, with D tentatively TRBD1 (6 bases). Here the CDR3 reads CASSKQGSTGELFF. CDR3 DNA: TGTGCCAGCAGCAAACAGGGAAGCACCGGGGAGCTGTTTTTT.